These 2 T cell receptor beta chains were all obtained from the same sample, sequenced in a study of post-analysis software for immune sequencing data. Overall study findings and caveats: A handful of TRBV segments, including TRBV5-6, TRBV5-1 and TRBV20-1, were more frequent in patients than controls.

These receptors have no identified antigens. The library was made from cDNA and included unique molecular identifiers. TCRdb redid the calling of the PCR reads with MiXCR, one entry per CDR3 protein. The table has some 690,000 distinct CDR3 sequences, 30% seen once. Sequenced: blood. These TCRs come from a girl aged 10-17 years with multiple sclerosis.

The genes are TRBV5-6 and TRBJ2-3; D is unresolved. CDR1 is SGHDT and CDR2 is YYEEEE in the germline V gene. V lost 4 bases to trimming and J lost 5 bases, with 14 bases between them. CDR3 length equals 14 residues. The CDR3 loop reads CASSPASMVDTQYF. The DNA of the CDR3 is TGTGCCAGCAGCCCGGCGTCTATGGTAGATACGCAGTATTTT.

The rearrangement joins TRBV11-2 to TRBJ2-7; TRBD1 matches at 9 bases. Per the germline V gene, CDR1 is SGHAT and CDR2 is FQNNGV. The CDR3 is 15 residues long. Losses at the gene ends were 4 bases for V and 2 bases for J; bases not matched to a gene: 6. The CDR3: CASSSDRGRTYEQYF. The CDR3 coding sequence is TGTGCCAGCAGCTCCGACAGGGGGAGGACCTACGAGCAGTACTTC.